This T cell receptor (beta chain) was sequenced during a study of cytomegalovirus exposure and HLA in healthy donors. For the study at large: One earlier analysis, a look at about 179 million T cells, found some 100 million unique TCR beta sequences.

CDR3 length: 15 residues. The ends lost 7 bases at V and 5 bases at J; junction bases unmatched: 12. Germline assignment: CDR1 MNHEY and CDR2 SMNVEV (reference sequence). In the PCR, 60 Vbeta and 13 Jbeta primers were used. Using immunoSEQ multiplex PCR, the repertoire was profiled, and TCRdb retains in-frame clones only, with some absent. The sample carries around 100,000 clones, approximately 58% recorded once. Study-level findings and limits: Researchers counted 150 to 200 TCR beta chains as cytomegalovirus-associated.

A remark on this clone: Its specificity is unknown.

The sequenced sample consisted of PBMCs. V usage is TRBV27 and J usage is TRBJ2-7, with 9 positions matching TRBD2. The receptor's source is a woman in her 30s in good health and CMV-seronegative. CDR3 sequence reads: CASTRVSGGRDEQYF. The CDR3 region has the DNA TGTGCCAGCACCCGAGTTAGCGGGGGTAGGGACGAGCAGTACTTC.